This T cell receptor beta chain is drawn from a study of OX40 agonist ivuxolimab in advanced cancers. Overall study results and limits: The expanded peripheral T cells' antigen specificity was not determined.

The protocol was immunoSEQ multiplex PCR, while the TCRdb copy is restricted to in-frame clones and leaves out a portion. The sample shows 58,000 or so clones, 75% to 90% of them seen only once. About this clone itself: Antigen: not known.

Per the germline V gene, CDR1 is MNHNS and CDR2 is SASEGT. The CDR3 contains 15 residues. The V end lost 3 bases, the J end lost 4 bases, and 14 bases lay between the germline ends. Material: CD4+ or CD8+ T cells sorted from blood, obtained in a trial of the OX40 agonist ivuxolimab. The V gene is TRBV6-1, the J gene TRBJ2-3; TRBD2 is a possible D gene (6 bases). The origin of this receptor is an adult with an advanced solid tumor such as melanoma, head and neck, liver or kidney cancer. In DNA, the CDR3 is TGTGCCAGCAGTGACCCCGGGACTCTGGCAGATACGCAGTATTTT. It codes for CASSDPGTLADTQYF.